The TCR beta chain under discussion was sequenced for a study of T cell repertoires in cytomegalovirus infection (dated by TCRdb to about 2019). Broadly, across the study: The peptide stimulations were aimed at well-studied HLA-B-restricted epitopes as well as recently identified HLA-C-restricted CMV epitopes, whose presentation resists viral immunomodulation. Donor HLA type was relevant to the analysis, as public TCR beta signatures indicated carriage of CMV infection together with the matching HLA type. Results the study describes overall, beyond this receptor: In both this cohort and an independent roughly 400-donor cohort, the cumulative frequency of public TCR beta family members distinguished carriers of CMV infection plus the relevant HLA type. In the ex vivo response, HLA-C-restricted CMV-specific TCR beta clonotypes were dominant, and in two of eight donors the single most frequent clonotype came from this HLA-C-restricted group.

This sample's treatment or condition label indicates: in vitro stimulation with specific CMV peptide epitopes to enrich CMV-specific T cells. Instrument used: Illumina HiSeq 1500. TCRdb handled the public reads itself, with Q25 trimming in fastp and clone calling in MiXCR, and kept productive beta chains. Each entry merges the rows of one CDR3 protein and shows their most common DNA and genes. The sample table lists roughly 500,000 distinct CDR3 sequences, about 42% of them with a count of one. The ten largest clones capture about 45% of the sample. Via the germline V gene, CDR1 is SGHNT and CDR2 YENEEA. Trimming takes 0 bases from V and 6 bases from J, and the germline ends sit 19 bases apart. The CDR3 spans 17 residues, from the cysteine through the phenylalanine. Just the 51-base CDR3 DNA is kept, in frame starting at base 1. Comments on this clonotype: This clone's antigen is unknown. Qualities for individual bases were not recorded, and no much larger clone is one base off.

The V and J genes are TRBV11-3 and TRBJ2-3; a confident D gene designation cannot be given. The sequence was obtained from a human donor in good health (CMV status not recorded). Some clones in this sample may be carry-over from other donors' samples. This specimen consisted of cultured PBMCs, obtained from culture after CMV antigen stimulation. The CDR3 is CASSLDLKPTYADTQYF. The nucleotide sequence is TGTGCCAGCAGCTTAGATCTTAAGCCCACCTACGCCGATACGCAGTATTTT.